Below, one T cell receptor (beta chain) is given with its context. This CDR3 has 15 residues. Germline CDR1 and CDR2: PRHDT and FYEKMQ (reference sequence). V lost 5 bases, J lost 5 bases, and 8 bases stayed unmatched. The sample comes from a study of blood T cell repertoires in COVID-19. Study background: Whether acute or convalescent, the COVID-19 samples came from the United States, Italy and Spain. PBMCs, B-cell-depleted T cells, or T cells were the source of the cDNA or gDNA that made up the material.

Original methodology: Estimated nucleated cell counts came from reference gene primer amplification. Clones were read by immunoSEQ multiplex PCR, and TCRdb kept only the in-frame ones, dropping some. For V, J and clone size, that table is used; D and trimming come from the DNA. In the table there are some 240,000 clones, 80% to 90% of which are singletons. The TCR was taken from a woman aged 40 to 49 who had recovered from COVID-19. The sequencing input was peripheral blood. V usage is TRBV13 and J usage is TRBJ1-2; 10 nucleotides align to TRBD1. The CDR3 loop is CASSPRQGAMYGYTF. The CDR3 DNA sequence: TGTGCCAGCAGCCCCCGACAGGGGGCAATGTATGGCTACACCTTC.